This T cell receptor beta chain was sequenced during a study of T-cell reconstitution after alpha-beta-depleted transplantation in children. CDR3 length: 15 residues. CDR1 is SGHRS, CDR2 YFSETQ, per germline. V was pared by 7 bases and J by 0 bases, with 15 bases between. Unique molecular identifiers were incorporated when the TCRbeta library was constructed. TCRdb passed the PCR reads through MiXCR, listing each CDR3 protein once. The repertoire has about 580,000 distinct CDR3 sequences, 25% to 30% of them found once; the top ten carry 35% to 40%. The origin of this receptor is a boy under three years old with Wiskott-Aldrich syndrome, due to receive a stem cell transplant. The chain combines TRBV5-1 with TRBJ2-3; D may be TRBD1 or TRBD2 (5 bases each). The starting material was PBMCs, obtained before TCRalphabeta/CD19-depleted stem cell transplant. The CDR3 region has the DNA TGCGCCAGCTCTCGTAGTTGGGGGAGCACAGATACGCAGTATTTT. It is translated as CASSRSWGSTDTQYF.